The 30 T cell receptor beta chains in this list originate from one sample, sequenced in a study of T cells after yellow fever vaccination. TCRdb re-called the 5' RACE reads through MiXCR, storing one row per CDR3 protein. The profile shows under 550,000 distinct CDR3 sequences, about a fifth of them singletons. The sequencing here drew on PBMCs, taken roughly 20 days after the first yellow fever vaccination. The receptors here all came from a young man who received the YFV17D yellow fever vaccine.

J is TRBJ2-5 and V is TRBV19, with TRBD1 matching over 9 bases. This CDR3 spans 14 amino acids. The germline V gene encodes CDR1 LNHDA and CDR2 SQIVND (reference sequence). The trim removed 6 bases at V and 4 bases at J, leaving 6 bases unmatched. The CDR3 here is CASSPADRGETQYF. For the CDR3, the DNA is TGTGCCAGTAGCCCCGCGGACAGGGGAGAGACCCAGTACTTC.

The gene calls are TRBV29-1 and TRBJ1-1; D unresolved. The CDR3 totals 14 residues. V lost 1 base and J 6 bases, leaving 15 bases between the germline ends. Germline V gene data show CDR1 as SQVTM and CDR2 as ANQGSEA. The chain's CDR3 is CSVEVPTDGPEAFF. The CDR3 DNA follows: TGCAGCGTTGAAGTCCCCACGGATGGCCCTGAAGCTTTCTTT.

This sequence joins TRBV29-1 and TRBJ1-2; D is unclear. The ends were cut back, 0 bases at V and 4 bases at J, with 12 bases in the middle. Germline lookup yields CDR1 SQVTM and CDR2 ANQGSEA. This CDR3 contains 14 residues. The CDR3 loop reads CSVEDRGPSYGYTF. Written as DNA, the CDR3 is TGCAGCGTTGAAGATCGGGGTCCTTCCTATGGCTACACCTTC.

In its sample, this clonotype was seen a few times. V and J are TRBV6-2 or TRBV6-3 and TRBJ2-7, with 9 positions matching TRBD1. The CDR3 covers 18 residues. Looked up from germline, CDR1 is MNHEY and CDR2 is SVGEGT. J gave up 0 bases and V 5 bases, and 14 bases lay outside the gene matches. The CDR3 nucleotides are TGTGCCAGCAGTAACCGGGACAGGGATATTTTATTCTCCTACGAGCAGTACTTC. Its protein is CASSNRDRDILFSYEQYF.

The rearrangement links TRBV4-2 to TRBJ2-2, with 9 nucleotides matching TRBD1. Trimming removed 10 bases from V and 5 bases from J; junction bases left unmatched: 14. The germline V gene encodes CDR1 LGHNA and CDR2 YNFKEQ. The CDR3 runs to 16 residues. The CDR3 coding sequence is TGTGCCATGGGCCCTGGGACAGGGACGTCTACCGGGGAGCTGTTTTTT. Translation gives CAMGPGTGTSTGELFF.

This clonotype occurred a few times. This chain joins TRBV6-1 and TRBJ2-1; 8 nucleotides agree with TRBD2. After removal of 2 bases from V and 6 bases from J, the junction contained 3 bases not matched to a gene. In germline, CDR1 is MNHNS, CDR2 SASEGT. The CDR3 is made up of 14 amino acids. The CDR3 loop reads CASSEPGGPNEQFF. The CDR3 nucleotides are TGTGCCAGCAGTGAACCGGGGGGGCCCAATGAGCAGTTCTTC.

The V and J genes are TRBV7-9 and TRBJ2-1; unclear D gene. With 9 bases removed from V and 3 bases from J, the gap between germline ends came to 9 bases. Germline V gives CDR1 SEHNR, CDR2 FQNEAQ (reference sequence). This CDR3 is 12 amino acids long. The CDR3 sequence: CASLQYYNEQFF. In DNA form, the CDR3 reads TGTGCCAGTCTGCAGTACTACAATGAGCAGTTCTTC.

The CDR3: CASSQDRGSSGANVLTF. CDR3 DNA sequence: TGCGCCAGCAGCCAAGACCGTGGAAGCTCTGGGGCCAACGTCCTGACTTTC. The chain is built from TRBV4-1 and TRBJ2-6; D is unclear. CDR3 length equals 17 residues. V lost 0 bases and J lost 0, with 9 bases in between. Germline-derived CDR1 and CDR2 are MGHRA and YSYEKL.

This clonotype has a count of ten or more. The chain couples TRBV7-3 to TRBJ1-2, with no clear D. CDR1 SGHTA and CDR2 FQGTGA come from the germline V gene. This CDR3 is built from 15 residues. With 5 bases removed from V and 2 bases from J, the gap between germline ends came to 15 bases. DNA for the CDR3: TGTGCCAGCAGCCCCTGGTCGGGGTCCAACTATGGCTACACCTTC. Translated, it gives CASSPWSGSNYGYTF.

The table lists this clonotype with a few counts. The CDR3 spells CASNSGWSGANVLTF. DNA of the CDR3: TGTGCCAGCAACTCGGGTTGGTCTGGGGCCAACGTCCTGACTTTC. V usage is TRBV2 and J usage is TRBJ2-6, with no clear D. The CDR3 has 15 residues. The V and J ends lost 7 bases and 1 base respectively, with 11 bases between them. Germline values: CDR1 SNHLY, CDR2 FYNNEI.

CDR3 amino acids: CASTERAGELFF. CDR3 sequence (DNA): TGCGCCAGCACCGAGAGAGCCGGGGAGCTGTTTTTT. The chain has TRBV5-1 and TRBJ2-2; D unresolved. Looked up from germline, CDR1 is SGHRS and CDR2 is YFSETQ. The CDR3 runs 12 residues. Trimming left V 6 bases short and J 6 bases short, with 9 bases between. The full variable domain, its missing parts supplied by reference TRBV5-1 and TRBJ2-2, is KAGVTQTPRYLIKTRGQQVTLSCSPISGHRSVSWYQQTPGQGLQFLFEYFSETQRNKGNFPGRFSGRQFSNSRSEMNVSTLELGDSALYLCASTERAGELFFGEGSRLTVL.

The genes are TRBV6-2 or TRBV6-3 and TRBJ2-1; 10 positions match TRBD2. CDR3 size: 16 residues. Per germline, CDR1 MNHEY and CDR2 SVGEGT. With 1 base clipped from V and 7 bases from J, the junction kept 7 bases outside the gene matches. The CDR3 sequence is CASSYFIAGGLNEQFF. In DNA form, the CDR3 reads TGTGCCAGCAGTTACTTTATAGCGGGGGGTTTGAATGAGCAGTTCTTC.

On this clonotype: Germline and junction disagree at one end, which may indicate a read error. The CDR3 loop reads CAISPGLLCWGELFF. CDR3 DNA sequence: TGTGCCATCAGCCCCGGGCTCCTCTGCTGGGGGGAGCTGTTTTTT. The chain is built from TRBV5-6 and TRBJ2-2; no firm D call. The CDR3 loop spans 15 amino acids. In germline, CDR1 is SGHDT, CDR2 YYEEEE.

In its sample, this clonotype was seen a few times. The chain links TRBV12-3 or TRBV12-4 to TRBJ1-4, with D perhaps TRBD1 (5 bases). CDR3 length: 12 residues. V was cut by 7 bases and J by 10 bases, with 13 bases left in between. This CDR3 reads CASNLGAGKLFF. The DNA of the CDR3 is TGTGCCAGCAACCTAGGGGCAGGAAAACTGTTTTTT.

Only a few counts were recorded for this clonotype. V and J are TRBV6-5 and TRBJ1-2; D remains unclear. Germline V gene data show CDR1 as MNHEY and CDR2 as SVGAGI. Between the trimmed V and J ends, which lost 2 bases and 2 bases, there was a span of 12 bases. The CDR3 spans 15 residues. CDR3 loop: CASSYGRNSNYGYTF. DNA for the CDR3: TGTGCCAGCAGTTACGGAAGAAATAGCAACTATGGCTACACCTTC.

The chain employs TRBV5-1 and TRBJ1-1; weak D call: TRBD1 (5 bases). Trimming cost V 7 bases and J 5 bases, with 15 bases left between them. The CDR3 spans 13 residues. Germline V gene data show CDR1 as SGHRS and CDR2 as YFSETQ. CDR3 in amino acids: CASGEQERTEAFF. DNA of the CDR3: TGCGCCAGCGGAGAACAGGAACGAACTGAAGCTTTCTTT.

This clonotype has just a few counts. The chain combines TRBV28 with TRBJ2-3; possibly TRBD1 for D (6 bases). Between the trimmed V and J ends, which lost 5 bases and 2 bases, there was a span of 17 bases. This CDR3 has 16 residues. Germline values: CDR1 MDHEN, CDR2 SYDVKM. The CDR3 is CASSPWTETYTDTQYF. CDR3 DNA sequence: TGTGCCAGCAGTCCTTGGACAGAAACTTACACAGATACGCAGTATTTT. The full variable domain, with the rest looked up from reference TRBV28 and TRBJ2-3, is DVKVTQSSRYLVKRTGEKVFLECVQDMDHENMFWYRQDPGLGLRLIYFSYDVKMKEKGDIPEGYSVSREKKERFSLILESASTNQTSMYLCASSPWTETYTDTQYFGPGTRLTVL.

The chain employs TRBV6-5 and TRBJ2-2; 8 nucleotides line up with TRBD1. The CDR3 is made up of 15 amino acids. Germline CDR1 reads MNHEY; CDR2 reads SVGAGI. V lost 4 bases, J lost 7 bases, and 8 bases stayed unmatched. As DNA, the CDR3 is TGTGCCAGCAGTTTAACGGACAGGGCGGGCGGGGAGCTGTTTTTT. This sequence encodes CASSLTDRAGGELFF.

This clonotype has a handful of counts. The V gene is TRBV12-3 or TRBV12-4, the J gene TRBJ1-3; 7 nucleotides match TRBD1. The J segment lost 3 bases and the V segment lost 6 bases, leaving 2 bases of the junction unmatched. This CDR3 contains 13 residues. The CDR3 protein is CASSRTGGNTIYF. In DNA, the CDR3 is TGTGCCAGCAGCCGGACAGGTGGAAACACCATATATTTT.

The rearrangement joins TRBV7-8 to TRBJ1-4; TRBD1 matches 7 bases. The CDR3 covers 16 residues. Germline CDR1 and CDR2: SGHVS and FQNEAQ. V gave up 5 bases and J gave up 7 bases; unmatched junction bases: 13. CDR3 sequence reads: CASSPTEGRGIEKLFF. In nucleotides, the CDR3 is TGTGCCAGCAGCCCCACTGAGGGCAGGGGGATTGAAAAACTGTTTTTT.

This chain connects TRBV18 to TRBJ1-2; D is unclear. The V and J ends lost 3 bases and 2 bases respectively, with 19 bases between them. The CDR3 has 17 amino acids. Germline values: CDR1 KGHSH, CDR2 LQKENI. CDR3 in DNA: TGTGCCAGCTCACCCCCTTCGATTAAGATTGGGAACTATGGCTACACCTTC. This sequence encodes CASSPPSIKIGNYGYTF.

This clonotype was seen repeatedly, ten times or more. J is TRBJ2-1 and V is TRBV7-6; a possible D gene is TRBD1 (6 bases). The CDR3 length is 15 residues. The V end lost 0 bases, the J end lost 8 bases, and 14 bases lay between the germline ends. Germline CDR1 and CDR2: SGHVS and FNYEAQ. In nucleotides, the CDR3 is TGTGCCAGCAGCTTAGCGGACAGTATTGCAGATGAGCAGTTCTTC. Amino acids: CASSLADSIADEQFF.

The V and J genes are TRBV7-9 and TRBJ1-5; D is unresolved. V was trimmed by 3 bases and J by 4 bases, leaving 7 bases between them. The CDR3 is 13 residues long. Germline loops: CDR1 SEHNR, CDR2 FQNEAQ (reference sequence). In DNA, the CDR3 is TGTGCCAGCAGCTTCCGGCAGAATCAGCCCCAGCATTTT. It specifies CASSFRQNQPQHF.

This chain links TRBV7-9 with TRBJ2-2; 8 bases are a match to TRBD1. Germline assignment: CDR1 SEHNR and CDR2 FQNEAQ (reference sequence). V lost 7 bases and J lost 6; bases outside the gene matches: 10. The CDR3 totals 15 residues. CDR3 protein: CASIRGQTTAGELFF. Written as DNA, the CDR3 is TGTGCCAGCATCAGGGGGCAGACAACAGCCGGGGAGCTGTTTTTT.

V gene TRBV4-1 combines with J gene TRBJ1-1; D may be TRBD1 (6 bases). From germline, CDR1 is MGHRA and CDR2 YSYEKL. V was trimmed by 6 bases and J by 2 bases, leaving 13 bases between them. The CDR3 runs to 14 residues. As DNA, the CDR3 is TGCGCCAGCAGGGGGGCGTTGAGAAACACTGAAGCTTTCTTT. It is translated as CASRGALRNTEAFF.

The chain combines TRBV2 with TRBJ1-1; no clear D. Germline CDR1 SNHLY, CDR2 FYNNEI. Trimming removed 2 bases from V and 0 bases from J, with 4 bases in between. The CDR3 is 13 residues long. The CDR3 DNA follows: TGTGCCAGCAGTGAACTTCTGAACACTGAAGCTTTCTTT. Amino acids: CASSELLNTEAFF.

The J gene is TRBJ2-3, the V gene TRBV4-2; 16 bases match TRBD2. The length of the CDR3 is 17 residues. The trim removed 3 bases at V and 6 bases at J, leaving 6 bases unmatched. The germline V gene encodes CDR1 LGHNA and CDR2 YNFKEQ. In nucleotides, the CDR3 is TGTGCCAGCAGCCAGGGCGGGACTAGCGGGGGGGCGGATACGCAGTATTTT. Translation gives CASSQGGTSGGADTQYF.

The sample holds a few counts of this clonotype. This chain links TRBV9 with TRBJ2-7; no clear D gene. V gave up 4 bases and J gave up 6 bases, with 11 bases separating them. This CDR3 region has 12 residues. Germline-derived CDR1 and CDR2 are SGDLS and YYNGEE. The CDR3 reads CASSRTTSEQYF. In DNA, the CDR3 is TGTGCCAGCAGCCGCACGACGAGCGAGCAGTACTTC.

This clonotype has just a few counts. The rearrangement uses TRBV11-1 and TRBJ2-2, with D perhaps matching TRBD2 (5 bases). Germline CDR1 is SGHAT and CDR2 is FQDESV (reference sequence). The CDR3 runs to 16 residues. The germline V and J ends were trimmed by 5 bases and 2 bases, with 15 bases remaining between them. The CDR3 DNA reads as TGTGCCAGCAGCCCCCAGCTGGGAGCAAACACCGGGGAGCTGTTTTTT. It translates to CASSPQLGANTGELFF.

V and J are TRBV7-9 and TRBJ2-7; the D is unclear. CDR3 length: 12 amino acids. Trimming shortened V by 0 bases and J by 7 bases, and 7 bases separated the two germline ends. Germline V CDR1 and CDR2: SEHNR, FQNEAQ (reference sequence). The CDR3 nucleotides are TGTGCCAGCAGCTTAGCCCGGGTGGAGCAGTACTTC. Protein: CASSLARVEQYF.